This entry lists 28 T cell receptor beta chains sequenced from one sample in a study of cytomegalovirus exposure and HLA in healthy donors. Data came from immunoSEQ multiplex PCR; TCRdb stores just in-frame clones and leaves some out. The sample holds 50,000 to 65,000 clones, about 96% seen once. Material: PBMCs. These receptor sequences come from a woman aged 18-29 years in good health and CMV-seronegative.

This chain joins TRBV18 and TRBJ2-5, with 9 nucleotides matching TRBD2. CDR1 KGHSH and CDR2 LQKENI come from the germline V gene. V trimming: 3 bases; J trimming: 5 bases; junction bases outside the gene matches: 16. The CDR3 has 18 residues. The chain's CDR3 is CASSPDPAGTSLSETQYF. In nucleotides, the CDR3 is TGTGCCAGCTCACCCGATCCCGCCGGGACTAGCCTGTCGGAGACCCAGTACTTC.

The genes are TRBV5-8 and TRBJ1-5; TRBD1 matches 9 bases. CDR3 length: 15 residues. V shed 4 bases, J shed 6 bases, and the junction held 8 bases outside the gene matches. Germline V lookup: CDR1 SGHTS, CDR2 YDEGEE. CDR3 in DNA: TGTGCCAGCAGCCCCGGGACAGGGTTCATTCAGCCCCAGCATTTT. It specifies CASSPGTGFIQPQHF.

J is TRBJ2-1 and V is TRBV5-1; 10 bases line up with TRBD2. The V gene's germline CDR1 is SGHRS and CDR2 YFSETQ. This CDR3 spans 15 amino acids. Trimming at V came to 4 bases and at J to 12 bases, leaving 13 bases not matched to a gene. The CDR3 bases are TGCGCCAGCAGCCAAGAAGTAGCGGGGGGTTTTGGGCAGTTCTTC. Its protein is CASSQEVAGGFGQFF.

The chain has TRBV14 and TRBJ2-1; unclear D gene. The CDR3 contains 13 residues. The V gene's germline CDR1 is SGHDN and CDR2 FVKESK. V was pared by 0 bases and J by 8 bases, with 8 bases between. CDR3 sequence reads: CASSQDLGDEQFF. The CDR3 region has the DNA TGTGCCAGCAGCCAAGATCTGGGCGATGAGCAGTTCTTC.

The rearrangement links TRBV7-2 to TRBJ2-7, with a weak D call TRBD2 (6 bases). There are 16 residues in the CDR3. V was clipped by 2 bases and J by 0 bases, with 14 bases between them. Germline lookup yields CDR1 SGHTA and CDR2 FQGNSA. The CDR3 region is CASSLLASPSSYEQYF. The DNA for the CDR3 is TGTGCCAGCAGCTTACTAGCGAGCCCCAGCTCCTACGAGCAGTACTTC.

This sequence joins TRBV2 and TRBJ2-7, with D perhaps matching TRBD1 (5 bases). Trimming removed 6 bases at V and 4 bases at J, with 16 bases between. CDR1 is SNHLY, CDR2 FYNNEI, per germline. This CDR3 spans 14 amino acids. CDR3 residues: CASRRTGSVYEQYF. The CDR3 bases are TGTGCCAGCAGACGAACAGGTTCTGTATACGAGCAGTACTTC. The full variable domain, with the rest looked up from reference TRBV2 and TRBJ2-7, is EPEVTQTPSHQVTQMGQEVILRCVPISNHLYFYWYRQILGQKVEFLVSFYNNEISEKSEIFDDQFSVERPDGSNFTLKIRSTKLEDSAMYFCASRRTGSVYEQYFGPGTRLTVT.

CDR3 nucleotides: TGCGCCAGCGGCAAGACAGAGAACACCGGGGAGCTGTTTTTT. As protein: CASGKTENTGELFF. The chain couples TRBV10-1 to TRBJ2-2; a possible D gene is TRBD1 (5 bases). The V end was cut by 8 bases, the J end by 1 base, with 11 bases between. The CDR3 spans 14 residues. Germline CDR1 reads WNHNN; CDR2 reads SYGVQD (reference sequence).

The CDR3 reads CASSRGLGSSYNEQFF. The CDR3 DNA sequence: TGTGCCAGCAGCCGCGGGCTAGGGAGCTCCTACAATGAGCAGTTCTTC. This rearrangement joins TRBV11-3 to TRBJ2-1; TRBD2 might be the D (5 bases). Per the germline V gene, CDR1 is SGHNT and CDR2 is YENEEA. CDR3 length: 16 residues. Trimming shortened V by 5 bases and J by 0 bases, and 14 bases separated the two germline ends.

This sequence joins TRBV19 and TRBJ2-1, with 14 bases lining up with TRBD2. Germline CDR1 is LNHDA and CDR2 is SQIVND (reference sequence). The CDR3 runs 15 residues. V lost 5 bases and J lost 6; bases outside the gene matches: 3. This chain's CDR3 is CASSGLAGGTNEQFF. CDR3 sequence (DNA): TGTGCCAGTAGTGGACTAGCGGGAGGAACCAATGAGCAGTTCTTC.

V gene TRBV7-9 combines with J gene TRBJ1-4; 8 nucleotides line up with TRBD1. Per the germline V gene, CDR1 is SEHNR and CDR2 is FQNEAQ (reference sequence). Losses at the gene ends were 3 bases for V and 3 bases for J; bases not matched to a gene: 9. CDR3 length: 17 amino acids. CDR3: CASSLGAGGLSNEKLFF. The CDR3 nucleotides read TGTGCCAGCAGCTTGGGGGCAGGGGGCTTGTCTAATGAAAAACTGTTTTTT.

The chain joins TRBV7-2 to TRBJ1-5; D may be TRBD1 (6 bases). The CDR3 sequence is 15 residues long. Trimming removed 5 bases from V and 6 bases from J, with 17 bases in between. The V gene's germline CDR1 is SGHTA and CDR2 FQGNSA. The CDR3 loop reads CASSPQGGWGQPQHF. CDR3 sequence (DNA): TGTGCCAGCAGCCCACAGGGCGGATGGGGTCAGCCCCAGCATTTT.

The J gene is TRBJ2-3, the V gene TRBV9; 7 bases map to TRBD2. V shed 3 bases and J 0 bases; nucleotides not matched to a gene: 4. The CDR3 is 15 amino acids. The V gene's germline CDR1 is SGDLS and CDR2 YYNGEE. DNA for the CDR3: TGTGCCAGCAGCGCCGCTAGCGGTAGCACAGATACGCAGTATTTT. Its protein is CASSAASGSTDTQYF.

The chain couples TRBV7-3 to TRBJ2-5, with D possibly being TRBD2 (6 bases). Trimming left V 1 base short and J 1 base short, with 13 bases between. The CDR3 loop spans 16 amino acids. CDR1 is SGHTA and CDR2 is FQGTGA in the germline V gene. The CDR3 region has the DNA TGTGCCAGCAGCTTAATGGGAGGCGGGTCCCAAGAGACCCAGTACTTC. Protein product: CASSLMGGGSQETQYF.

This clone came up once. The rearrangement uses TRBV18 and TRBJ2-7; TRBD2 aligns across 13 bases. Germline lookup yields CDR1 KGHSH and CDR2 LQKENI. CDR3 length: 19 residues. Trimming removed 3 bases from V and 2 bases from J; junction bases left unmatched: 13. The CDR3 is CASSPYLTLGLAGTYEQYF. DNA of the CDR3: TGTGCCAGCTCACCCTACCTCACCCTGGGACTAGCGGGGACCTACGAGCAGTACTTC.

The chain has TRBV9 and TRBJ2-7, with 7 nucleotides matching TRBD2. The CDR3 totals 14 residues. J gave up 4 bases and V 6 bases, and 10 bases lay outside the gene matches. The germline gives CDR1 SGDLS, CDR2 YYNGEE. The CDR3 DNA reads TGTGCCAGCACCCCATCGCTAGCGGAGTACGAGCAGTACTTC. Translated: CASTPSLAEYEQYF. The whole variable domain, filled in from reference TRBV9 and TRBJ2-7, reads DSGVTQTPKHLITATGQRVTLRCSPRSGDLSVYWYQQSLDQGLQFLIQYYNGEERAKGNILERFSAQQFPDLHSELNLSSLELGDSALYFCASTPSLAEYEQYFGPGTRLTVT.

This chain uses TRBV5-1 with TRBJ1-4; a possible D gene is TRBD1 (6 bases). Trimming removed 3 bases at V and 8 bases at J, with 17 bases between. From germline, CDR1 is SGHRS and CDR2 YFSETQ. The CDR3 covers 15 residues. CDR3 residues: CASSSGGAGEEKLFF. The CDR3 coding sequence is TGCGCCAGCAGCTCTGGTGGGGCAGGGGAGGAAAAACTGTTTTTT.

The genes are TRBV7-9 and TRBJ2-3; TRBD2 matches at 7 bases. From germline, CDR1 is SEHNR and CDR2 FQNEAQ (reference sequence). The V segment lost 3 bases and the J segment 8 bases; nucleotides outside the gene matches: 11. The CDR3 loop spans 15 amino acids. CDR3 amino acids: CASSLWREPRGTQYF. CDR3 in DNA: TGTGCCAGCAGCTTGTGGCGGGAGCCCCGGGGTACGCAGTATTTT.

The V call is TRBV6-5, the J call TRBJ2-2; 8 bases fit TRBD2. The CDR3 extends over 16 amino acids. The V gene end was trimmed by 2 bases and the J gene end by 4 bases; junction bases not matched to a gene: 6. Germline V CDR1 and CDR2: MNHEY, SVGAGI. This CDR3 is CASSYPRGGSTGELFF. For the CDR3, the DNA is TGTGCCAGCAGTTACCCCCGGGGGGGGAGCACCGGGGAGCTGTTTTTT.

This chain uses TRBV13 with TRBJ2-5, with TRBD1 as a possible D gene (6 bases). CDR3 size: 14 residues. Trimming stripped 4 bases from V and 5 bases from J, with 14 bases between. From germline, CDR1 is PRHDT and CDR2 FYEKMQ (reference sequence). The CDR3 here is CASSSLGGGETQYF. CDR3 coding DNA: TGTGCCAGCAGCTCCCTTGGGGGCGGTGAGACCCAGTACTTC.

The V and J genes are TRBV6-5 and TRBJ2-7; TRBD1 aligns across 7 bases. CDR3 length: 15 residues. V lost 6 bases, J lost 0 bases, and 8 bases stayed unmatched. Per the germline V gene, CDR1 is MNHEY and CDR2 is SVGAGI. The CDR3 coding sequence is TGTGCCAGCAGGTCGGGACAGAGGAGCTCCTACGAGCAGTACTTC. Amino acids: CASRSGQRSSYEQYF.

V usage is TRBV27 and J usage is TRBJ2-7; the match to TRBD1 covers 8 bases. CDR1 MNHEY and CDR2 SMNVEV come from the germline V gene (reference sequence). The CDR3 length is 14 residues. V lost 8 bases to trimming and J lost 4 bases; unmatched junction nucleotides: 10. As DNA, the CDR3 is TGTGCCAGCGGGAGGCAGGGGGCCCTATACGAGCAGTACTTC. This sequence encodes CASGRQGALYEQYF.

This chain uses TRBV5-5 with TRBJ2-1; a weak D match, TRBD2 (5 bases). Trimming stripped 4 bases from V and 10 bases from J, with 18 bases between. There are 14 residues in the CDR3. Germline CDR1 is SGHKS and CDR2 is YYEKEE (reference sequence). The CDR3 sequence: CASSPSRGMSEQFF. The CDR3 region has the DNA TGTGCCAGCAGCCCATCTAGAGGGATGTCGGAGCAGTTCTTC.

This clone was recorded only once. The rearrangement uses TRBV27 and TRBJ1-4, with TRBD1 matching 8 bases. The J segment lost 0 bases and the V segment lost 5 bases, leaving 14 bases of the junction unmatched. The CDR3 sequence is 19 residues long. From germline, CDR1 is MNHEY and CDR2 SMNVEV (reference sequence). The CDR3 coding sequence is TGTGCCAGCAGTCCTTCAGGGGGCTCTCGATATGCAACTAATGAAAAACTGTTTTTT. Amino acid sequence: CASSPSGGSRYATNEKLFF.

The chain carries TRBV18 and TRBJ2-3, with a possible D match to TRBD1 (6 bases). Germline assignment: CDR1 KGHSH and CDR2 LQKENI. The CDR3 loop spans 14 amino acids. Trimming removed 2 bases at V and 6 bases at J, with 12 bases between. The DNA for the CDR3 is TGTGCCAGCTCACCAACAGGGATAGGGGATACGCAGTATTTT. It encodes CASSPTGIGDTQYF.

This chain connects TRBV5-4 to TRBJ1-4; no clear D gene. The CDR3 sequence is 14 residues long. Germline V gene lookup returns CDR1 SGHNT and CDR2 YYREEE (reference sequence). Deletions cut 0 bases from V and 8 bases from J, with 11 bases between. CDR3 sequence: CASSLVGREEKLFF. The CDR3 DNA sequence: TGTGCCAGCAGCTTGGTGGGTCGGGAGGAAAAACTGTTTTTT.

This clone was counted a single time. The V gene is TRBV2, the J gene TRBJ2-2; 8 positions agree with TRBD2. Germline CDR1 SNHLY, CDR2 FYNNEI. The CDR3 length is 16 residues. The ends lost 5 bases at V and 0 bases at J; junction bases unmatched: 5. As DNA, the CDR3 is TGTGCCAGCAGTCGGGAGGGTCTAACGAACACCGGGGAGCTGTTTTTT. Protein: CASSREGLTNTGELFF.

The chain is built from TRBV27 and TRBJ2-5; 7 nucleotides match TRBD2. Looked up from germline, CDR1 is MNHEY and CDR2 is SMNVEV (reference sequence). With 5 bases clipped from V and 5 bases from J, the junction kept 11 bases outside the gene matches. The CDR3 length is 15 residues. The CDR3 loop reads CASSPRLAGEETQYF. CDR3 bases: TGTGCCAGCAGTCCCCGACTAGCCGGGGAGGAGACCCAGTACTTC.

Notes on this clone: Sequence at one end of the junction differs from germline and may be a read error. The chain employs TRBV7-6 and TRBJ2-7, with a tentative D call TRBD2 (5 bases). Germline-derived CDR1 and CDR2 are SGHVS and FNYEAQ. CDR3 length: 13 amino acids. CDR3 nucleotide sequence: TGTGGCAGCAGCTTAGGGCCCGGGGACGAGCAGTACTTC. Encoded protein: CGSSLGPGDEQYF.